This TCR beta chain appears in the sequencing data of a study of T cell repertoires in cytomegalovirus infection (dated by TCRdb to the late 2010s). Some background on the complete study: The peptide stimulations were aimed at well-studied HLA-B-restricted epitopes as well as recently identified HLA-C-restricted CMV epitopes, whose presentation resists viral immunomodulation. Donor HLA type was relevant to the analysis, as public TCR beta signatures indicated carriage of CMV infection together with the matching HLA type. The investigation overall reported the following: The ex vivo response was dominated by HLA-C-restricted CMV-specific TCR beta clonotypes, which also provided the single most frequent clonotype in two of eight donors. Carriers of CMV infection plus the relevant HLA type were discriminated by the cumulative frequency of public TCR beta family members in the study cohort and in an independent approximately 400-donor cohort.

The meaning of the sample's treatment or condition label: in vitro stimulation with specific CMV peptide epitopes to enrich CMV-specific T cells. Deletion took 1 base off V and 7 bases off J, with a span of 10 bases between the germline ends. The CDR3 sequence holds 13 residues, the cysteine and phenylalanine included. Here the CDR3 DNA is all that survives: 39 bases in frame from base 1. Looking up the germline V gene yields CDR1 SGHVS and CDR2 FNYEAQ. The table lists this clonotype with many counts. This clone's antigen is unknown. There are no base qualities to consult, and no much larger clone falls within one base. Sequencing was performed on an Illumina HiSeq 1500. The public reads were reanalyzed by TCRdb: fastp trimming at Q25, MiXCR alignment, in-frame beta chains only. Rows matching on CDR3 protein sequence are summarized as one entry with the most common DNA and genes. This sample is represented by around 300,000 distinct CDR3 sequences; roughly a fifth of them were singletons. The ten largest clones take up roughly a fifth of the sample.

The TCR sequence derives from a human donor in good health (CMV status not recorded). Some clones in this sample may be carry-over from other donors' samples. The rearranged chain carries TRBV7-6 and TRBJ1-1, with the D gene uncertain. The sequencing here drew on cultured PBMCs, taken from culture after CMV antigen stimulation. The CDR3 has the sequence CASSLGTWDEAFF. The DNA sequence is TGTGCCAGCAGCTTAGGCACGTGGGATGAAGCTTTCTTT.